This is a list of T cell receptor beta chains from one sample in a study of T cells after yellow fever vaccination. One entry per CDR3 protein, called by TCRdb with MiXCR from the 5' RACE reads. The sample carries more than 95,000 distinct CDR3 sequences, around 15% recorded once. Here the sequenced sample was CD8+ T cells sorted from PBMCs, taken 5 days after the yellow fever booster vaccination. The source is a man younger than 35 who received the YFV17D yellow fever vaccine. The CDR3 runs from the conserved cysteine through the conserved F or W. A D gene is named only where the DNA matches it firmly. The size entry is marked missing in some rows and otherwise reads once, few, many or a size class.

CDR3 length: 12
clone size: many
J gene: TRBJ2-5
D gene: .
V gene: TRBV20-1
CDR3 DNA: TGCAGTGCTACAGAGGGGCTAGAGACCCAGTACTTC
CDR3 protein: CSATEGLETQYF

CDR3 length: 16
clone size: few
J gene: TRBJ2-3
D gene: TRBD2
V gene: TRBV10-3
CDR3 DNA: TGTGCCATCAGAAACACCGGGACTAGTTGGTCAGATACGCAGTATTTT
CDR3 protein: CAIRNTGTSWSDTQYF

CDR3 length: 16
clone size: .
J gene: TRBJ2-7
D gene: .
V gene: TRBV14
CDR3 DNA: TGTGCCAGCAGCCAAGACCCTTGGCGACGCTCCTACGAGCAGTACTTC
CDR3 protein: CASSQDPWRRSYEQYF

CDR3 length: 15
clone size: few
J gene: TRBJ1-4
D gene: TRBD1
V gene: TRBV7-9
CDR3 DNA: TGTGCCAGCAGCCCCGTGACAGGGTGGGGTGAAAAACTGTTTTTT
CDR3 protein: CASSPVTGWGEKLFF

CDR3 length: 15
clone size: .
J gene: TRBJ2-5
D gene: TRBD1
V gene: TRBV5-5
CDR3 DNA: TGTGCCAGCAGCTGGGACAGGGGAGCCCGAGAGACCCAGTACTTC
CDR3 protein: CASSWDRGARETQYF

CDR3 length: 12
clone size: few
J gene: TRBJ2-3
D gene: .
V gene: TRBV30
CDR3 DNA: TGTGCCTGGAGTCACGGGTGGGATACGCAGTATTTT
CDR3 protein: CAWSHGWDTQYF

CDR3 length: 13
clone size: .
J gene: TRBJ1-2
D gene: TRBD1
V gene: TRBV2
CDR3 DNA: TGTGCCAGCAGTCATACAGGGGACTATGGCTACACCTTC
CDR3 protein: CASSHTGDYGYTF

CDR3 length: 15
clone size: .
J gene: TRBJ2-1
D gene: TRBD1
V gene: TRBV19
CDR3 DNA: TGTGCCAGTAGCACGACAGGGGGCGCATTCGATGAGCAGTTCTTC
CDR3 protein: CASSTTGGAFDEQFF

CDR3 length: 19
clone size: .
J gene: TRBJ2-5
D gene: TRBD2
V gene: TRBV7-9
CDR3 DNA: TGTGCCAGCACCAAAAAAGGGTCCGGGACTAGCGGGATACAAGAGACCCAGTACTTC
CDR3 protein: CASTKKGSGTSGIQETQYF

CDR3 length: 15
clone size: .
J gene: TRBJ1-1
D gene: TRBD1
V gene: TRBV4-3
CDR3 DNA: TGCGCCAGCAGCCAAGACCAGACAGGGGGCTTTGAAGCTTTCTTT
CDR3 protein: CASSQDQTGGFEAFF